The clone carrying this T cell receptor beta chain was observed a few times. The sample comes from a study of control samples from healthy donors and cancer patients. Here immunoSEQ multiplex PCR was the method, and the copy in TCRdb shows in-frame clones only, minus some. The sample lists around 90,000 clones, 70% to 90% occurring once. V was cut by 0 bases and J by 0 bases, with 4 bases left in between. Germline V gives CDR1 SGHKS, CDR2 YYEKEE (reference sequence). This CDR3 is built from 13 residues. The TCR sequence derives from a young man in good health. The chain recombines TRBV5-5 with TRBJ2-7; D unresolved. Sequenced: blood. The CDR3 region is CASSLGISYEQYF. For the CDR3, the DNA is TGTGCCAGCAGCTTGGGTATCTCCTACGAGCAGTACTTC.